These 19 T cell receptor beta chains came from one sample sequenced in a study of T cells after somatic rescue of genetic block. The data were produced by immunoSEQ multiplex PCR, yet TCRdb's version contains in-frame clones alone and is incomplete. The sample holds roughly 14,000 clones, approximately 76% seen once. The sequenced material came from peripheral blood mononuclear cells (PBMCs). These receptors were obtained from a boy between 10 and 17 years old.

This clone came up a few times. The CDR3 loop is CAGSGTGGAKYGYTF. The CDR3 bases are TGTGCCGGCTCCGGGACAGGGGGCGCAAAGTATGGCTACACCTTC. The rearrangement joins TRBV19 to TRBJ1-2; 12 bases line up with TRBD1. From germline, CDR1 is LNHDA and CDR2 SQIVND (reference sequence). The CDR3 covers 15 residues. V gave up 11 bases and J gave up 5 bases; unmatched junction bases: 12.

The chain joins TRBV27 to TRBJ1-4; a possible D gene is TRBD1 (6 bases). V lost 7 bases, J lost 7 bases, and 16 bases lay in between. This CDR3 has 14 residues. Germline loops: CDR1 MNHEY, CDR2 SMNVEV (reference sequence). CDR3 nucleotides: TGTGCCAGCACCCGAGGGGGAAGCGGTGAAAAACTGTTTTTT. It codes for CASTRGGSGEKLFF. The whole variable domain, remainder taken from reference TRBV27 and TRBJ1-4, is EAQVTQNPRYLITVTGKKLTVTCSQNMNHEYMSWYRQDPGLGLRQIYYSMNVEVTDKGDVPEGYKVSRKEKRNFPLILESPSPNQTSLYFCASTRGGSGEKLFFGSGTQLSVL.

This clone occurred a few times. The chain couples TRBV30 to TRBJ1-4, with a weak D call TRBD1 (5 bases). V dropped 3 bases and J dropped 5 bases, with 7 bases sitting between them. The CDR3 covers 12 residues. Germline lookup yields CDR1 GTSNPN and CDR2 SVGIG (reference sequence). CDR3 sequence reads: CAWRPGNEKLFF. Written as DNA, the CDR3 is TGTGCCTGGAGGCCAGGGAATGAAAAACTGTTTTTT.

This sequence joins TRBV6-1 and TRBJ1-1, with 9 nucleotides matching TRBD1. The CDR3 runs to 15 residues. Trimming removed 3 bases from V and 0 bases from J; junction bases left unmatched: 2. From germline, CDR1 is MNHNS and CDR2 SASEGT. The CDR3 spells CASSDGTGMNTEAFF. The CDR3, as DNA: TGTGCCAGCAGTGATGGGACAGGGATGAACACTGAAGCTTTCTTT.

This chain uses TRBV6-5 with TRBJ1-5; TRBD1 is a possible D gene (6 bases). The V and J ends lost 2 bases and 3 bases respectively, with 11 bases between them. This CDR3 is 15 amino acids long. The germline gives CDR1 MNHEY, CDR2 SVGAGI. The CDR3 region has the DNA TGTGCCAGCAGTTACGGTACAGGGTTCAATCAGCCCCAGCATTTT. It yields the protein CASSYGTGFNQPQHF.

The rearrangement links TRBV7-9 to TRBJ2-7; D is perhaps TRBD1 (6 bases). V shed 1 base and J shed 1 base, with 20 bases lying between them. This CDR3 is 18 amino acids long. Germline-derived CDR1 and CDR2 are SEHNR and FQNEAQ (reference sequence). As DNA, the CDR3 is TGTGCCAGCAGCTTAGTAGATCCAACAGGGAAGGAGTCCTACGAGCAGTACTTC. Residues: CASSLVDPTGKESYEQYF. Variable domain in full (rest from reference TRBV7-9 and TRBJ2-7): DTGVSQNPRHKITKRGQNVTFRCDPISEHNRLYWYRQTLGQGPEFLTYFQNEAQLEKSRLLSDRFSAERPKGSFSTLEIQRTEQGDSAMYLCASSLVDPTGKESYEQYFGPGTRLTVT.

This chain links TRBV6-5 with TRBJ1-6; D gene unclear. This CDR3 is 13 amino acids long. Trimming left V 5 bases short and J 6 bases short, with 8 bases between. The germline CDR1 and CDR2 sequences are MNHEY and SVGAGI. In DNA, the CDR3 is TGTGCCAGCAGTCGACGGTCTAATTCACCCCTCCACTTT. Its translation is CASSRRSNSPLHF.

The chain couples TRBV25-1 to TRBJ2-7; D is unclear. Germline V gene data show CDR1 as MGHDK and CDR2 as SYGVNS. There are 11 residues in the CDR3. Trimming pared 5 bases from V and 3 bases from J, leaving 5 bases between. The chain's CDR3 is CASSLNYEQYF. Here the CDR3 DNA reads TGTGCCAGCAGTTTGAACTACGAGCAGTACTTC.

The chain is built from TRBV5-4 and TRBJ1-2; D remains unclear. V lost 5 bases and J lost 0, with 8 bases in between. The germline CDR1 and CDR2 sequences are SGHNT and YYREEE (reference sequence). This CDR3 is built from 13 residues. The CDR3 sequence: CASRSTTNYGYTF. The CDR3 region has the DNA TGTGCCAGCAGATCCACTACTAACTATGGCTACACCTTC.

V and J are TRBV6-5 and TRBJ1-1; no definite D call. Germline CDR1 and CDR2: MNHEY and SVGAGI. Deletions cut 0 bases from V and 4 bases from J, with 12 bases between. CDR3 length: 15 residues. The CDR3 sequence: CASSYSRRWRTEAFF. The CDR3 DNA is TGTGCCAGCAGTTACTCGAGGAGGTGGCGCACTGAAGCTTTCTTT.

The chain recombines TRBV7-9 with TRBJ1-6; 9 positions match TRBD1. Germline V gene lookup returns CDR1 SEHNR and CDR2 FQNEAQ (reference sequence). This CDR3 contains 15 residues. Trimming took 4 bases from V and 7 from J; bases not matched to a gene: 5. The CDR3 here is CASSSSGTGNSPLHF. The CDR3 bases are TGTGCCAGCAGCTCGTCCGGGACAGGGAATTCACCCCTCCACTTT. Full variable domain (remainder filled in from reference TRBV7-9 and TRBJ1-6): DTGVSQNPRHKITKRGQNVTFRCDPISEHNRLYWYRQTLGQGPEFLTYFQNEAQLEKSRLLSDRFSAERPKGSFSTLEIQRTEQGDSAMYLCASSSSGTGNSPLHFGNGTRLTVT.

Judged by abundance, this clone is medium-sized. The CDR3 sequence is CASSYGHGALDYTF. The CDR3 nucleotides read TGTGCCAGCAGTTACGGCCACGGGGCCCTAGACTACACCTTC. The chain couples TRBV6-6 to TRBJ1-2; tentative D call: TRBD1 (5 bases). Germline CDR1 is MNHNY and CDR2 is SVGAGI (reference sequence). V was pared by 2 bases and J by 10 bases, with 17 bases between. The CDR3 covers 14 residues.

The J gene is TRBJ1-2, the V gene TRBV10-2; TRBD1 aligns across 8 bases. In germline, CDR1 is WSHSY, CDR2 SAAADI. The V and J ends lost 10 bases and 8 bases, in that order; junction bases with no gene match: 9. CDR3 length equals 12 residues. The CDR3 sequence: CANPGQGGGYTF. The CDR3 DNA is TGCGCCAACCCTGGACAGGGCGGAGGCTACACCTTC.

The chain couples TRBV19 to TRBJ2-1; TRBD1 matches at 7 bases. The CDR3 covers 15 residues. Germline V CDR1 and CDR2: LNHDA, SQIVND (reference sequence). V was clipped by 8 bases and J by 0 bases; unmatched bases: 7. The CDR3: CASHIGTVSYNEQFF. CDR3 in DNA: TGTGCCAGTCATATTGGGACAGTCTCCTACAATGAGCAGTTCTTC.

The gene calls are TRBV5-1 and TRBJ2-3, with D perhaps matching TRBD2 (5 bases). V shed 0 bases and J shed 3 bases, with 11 bases lying between them. Germline lookup yields CDR1 SGHRS and CDR2 YFSETQ. The CDR3 sequence is 15 residues long. The CDR3 sequence is CASSLAWSGTDTQYF. Written as DNA, the CDR3 is TGCGCCAGCAGCTTGGCGTGGTCGGGGACAGATACGCAGTATTTT.

The chain employs TRBV30 and TRBJ2-7, with TRBD2 matching over 8 bases. The CDR3 totals 14 residues. The V segment lost 2 bases and the J segment 1 base; nucleotides outside the gene matches: 4. CDR1 GTSNPN and CDR2 SVGIG come from the germline V gene (reference sequence). In nucleotides, the CDR3 is TGTGCCTGGAGTCCGGGACTAGAGTCCTACGAGCAGTACTTC. It codes for CAWSPGLESYEQYF.

This sequence joins TRBV2 and TRBJ1-3; unclear D gene. Trimming took off 7 bases at V and 2 bases at J, with 12 bases between the two ends. CDR1 is SNHLY, CDR2 FYNNEI, per germline. This CDR3 is built from 14 residues. The DNA of the CDR3 is TGTGCCAGCACCCAGGAGACTGCTGGAAACACCATATATTTT. This codes for CASTQETAGNTIYF.

This chain connects TRBV6-6 to TRBJ1-5, with D possibly matching TRBD1 (5 bases). V lost 2 bases and J lost 3, with 14 bases in between. The germline gives CDR1 MNHNY, CDR2 SVGAGI (reference sequence). The CDR3 spans 16 residues. The CDR3: CASSYPAGGLNQPQHF. CDR3 sequence (DNA): TGTGCCAGCAGTTACCCCGCGGGGGGACTCAATCAGCCCCAGCATTTT.

The rearrangement joins TRBV14 to TRBJ2-1, with D possibly matching TRBD2 (6 bases). The CDR3 contains 16 residues. Per germline, CDR1 SGHDN and CDR2 FVKESK. The V end lost 0 bases, the J end lost 4 bases, and 13 bases lay between the germline ends. The CDR3 coding sequence is TGTGCCAGCAGCCAAGAAGTAGGGCGGGGATACAATGAGCAGTTCTTC. Encoded protein: CASSQEVGRGYNEQFF.